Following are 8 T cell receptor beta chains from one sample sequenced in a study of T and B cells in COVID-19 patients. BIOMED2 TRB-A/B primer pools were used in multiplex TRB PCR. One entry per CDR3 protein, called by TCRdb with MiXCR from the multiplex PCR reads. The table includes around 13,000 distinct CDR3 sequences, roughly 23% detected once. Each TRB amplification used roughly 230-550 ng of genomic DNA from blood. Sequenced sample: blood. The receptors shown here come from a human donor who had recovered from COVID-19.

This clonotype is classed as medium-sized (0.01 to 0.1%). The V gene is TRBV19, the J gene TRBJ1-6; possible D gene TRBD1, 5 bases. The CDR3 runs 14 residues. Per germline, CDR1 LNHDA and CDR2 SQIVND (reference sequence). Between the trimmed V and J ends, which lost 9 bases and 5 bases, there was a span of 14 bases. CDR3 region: CARGPGRHNSPLHF. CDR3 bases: TGTGCCAGGGGGCCGGGACGGCATAATTCACCCCTCCACTTT.

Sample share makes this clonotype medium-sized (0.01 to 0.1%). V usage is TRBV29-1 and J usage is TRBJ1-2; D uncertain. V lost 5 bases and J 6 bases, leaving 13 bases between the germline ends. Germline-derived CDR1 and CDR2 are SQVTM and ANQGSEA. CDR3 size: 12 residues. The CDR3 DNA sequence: TGCAGCGTTCCTCTAAGGGAGAATGGCTACACCTTC. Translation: CSVPLRENGYTF.

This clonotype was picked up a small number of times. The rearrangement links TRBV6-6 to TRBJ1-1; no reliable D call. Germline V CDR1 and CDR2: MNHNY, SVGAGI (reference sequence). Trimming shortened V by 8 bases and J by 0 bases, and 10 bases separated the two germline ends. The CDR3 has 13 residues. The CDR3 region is CASEGLMNTEAFF. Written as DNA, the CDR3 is TGTGCCAGCGAAGGGTTAATGAACACTGAAGCTTTCTTT.

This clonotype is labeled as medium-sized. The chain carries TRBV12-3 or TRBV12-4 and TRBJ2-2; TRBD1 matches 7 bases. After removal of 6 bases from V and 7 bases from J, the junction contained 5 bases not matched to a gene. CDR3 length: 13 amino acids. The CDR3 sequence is CASRHGQDGELFF. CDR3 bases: TGTGCCAGCAGACACGGACAGGACGGGGAGCTGTTTTTT.

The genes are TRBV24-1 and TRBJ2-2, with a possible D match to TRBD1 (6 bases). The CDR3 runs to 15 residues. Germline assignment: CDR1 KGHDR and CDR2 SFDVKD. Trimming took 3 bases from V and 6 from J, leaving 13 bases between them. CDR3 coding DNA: TGTGCCACCAGTGATCACAAGACAGGACCCGGGGAGCTGTTTTTT. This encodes CATSDHKTGPGELFF.

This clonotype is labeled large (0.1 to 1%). The CDR3 spells CASSIWGAWNTQYF. The CDR3 DNA reads as TGTGCCAGTAGTATTTGGGGGGCGTGGAATACGCAGTATTTT. The V and J genes are TRBV19 and TRBJ2-3; either TRBD1 or TRBD2 may fit D (6 bases each). Germline CDR1 and CDR2: LNHDA and SQIVND (reference sequence). The CDR3 length is 14 residues. The V end was cut by 3 bases, the J end by 7 bases, with 14 bases between.

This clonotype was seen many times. The CDR3 reads CASSSGGSSYEQYF. CDR3 DNA: TGTGCCAGCAGTAGCGGGGGGAGCTCCTACGAGCAGTACTTC. The V call is TRBV27, the J call TRBJ2-7; 9 nucleotides match TRBD2. The CDR3 sequence is 14 residues long. Trimming removed 5 bases from V and 0 bases from J; junction bases left unmatched: 2. Per the germline V gene, CDR1 is MNHEY and CDR2 is SMNVEV (reference sequence).

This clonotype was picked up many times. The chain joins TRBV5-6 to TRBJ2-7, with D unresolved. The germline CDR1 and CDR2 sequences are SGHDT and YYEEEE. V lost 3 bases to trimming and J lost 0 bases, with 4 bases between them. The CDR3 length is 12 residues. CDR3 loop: CASSWDSYEQYF. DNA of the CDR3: TGTGCCAGCAGCTGGGACTCCTACGAGCAGTACTTC.